Listed below are T cell receptor beta chains from one sample, sequenced in a study of identical twins. One entry per CDR3 protein, called by TCRdb with MiXCR from the 5' RACE reads. The table includes about 490,000 distinct CDR3 sequences, around 15% detected once. This sample was shared with a second study, whose subject was yellow fever vaccine responses in identical twins.

Sample: CD4+ T cells sorted from blood. The receptors shown here come from a woman between 18 and 30 years old in good health. CDR3s include the opening cysteine and the closing phenylalanine or tryptophan. Each record gives: CDR3 protein, CDR3 DNA, D gene, J gene, clone size, V gene. D genes are given only for firm matches. A row's size may be missing; if present it is once, few, many or a size class.

cdr3_aa: CASSHGLAGYEQFF
cdr3_nt: TGTGCCAGCAGCCACGGACTAGCGGGTTATGAGCAGTTCTTC
d_call: TRBD2
j_call: TRBJ2-1
clone_size: few
v_call: TRBV6-2/TRBV6-3

cdr3_aa: CASAKGVNSPLHF
cdr3_nt: TGTGCCAGCGCTAAAGGGGTAAATTCACCCCTCCACTTT
d_call: -
j_call: TRBJ1-6
clone_size: many
v_call: TRBV12-3/TRBV12-4

cdr3_aa: CASSFWGGETQYF
cdr3_nt: TGTGCCAGCAGCTTCTGGGGGGGAGAGACCCAGTACTTC
d_call: TRBD2
j_call: TRBJ2-5
clone_size: -
v_call: TRBV7-6

cdr3_aa: CASSLGSSATAYEQYF
cdr3_nt: TGTGCCAGCAGTTTGGGATCTAGTGCAACCGCGTACGAGCAGTACTTC
d_call: -
j_call: TRBJ2-7
clone_size: -
v_call: TRBV28

cdr3_aa: CSARTVGTVDF
cdr3_nt: TGCAGTGCTAGGACTGTAGGGACAGTGGACTTC
d_call: TRBD1
j_call: TRBJ1-2
clone_size: -
v_call: TRBV20-1

cdr3_aa: CASSPGTSGMGEQFF
cdr3_nt: TGTGCCAGCAGTCCCGGGACTAGCGGGATGGGTGAGCAGTTCTTC
d_call: TRBD2
j_call: TRBJ2-1
clone_size: many
v_call: TRBV6-1

cdr3_aa: CSARDSGQITDTQYF
cdr3_nt: TGCAGTGCTAGAGATTCGGGACAGATCACAGATACGCAGTATTTT
d_call: TRBD1
j_call: TRBJ2-3
clone_size: -
v_call: TRBV20-1

cdr3_aa: CASITGLPVSYNEQFF
cdr3_nt: TGTGCCAGCATCACGGGACTACCCGTTTCCTACAATGAGCAGTTCTTC
d_call: TRBD2
j_call: TRBJ2-1
clone_size: -
v_call: TRBV5-5

cdr3_aa: CAISGTGATGELFF
cdr3_nt: TGTGCCATCAGCGGGACAGGGGCCACCGGGGAGCTGTTTTTT
d_call: TRBD1
j_call: TRBJ2-2
clone_size: few
v_call: TRBV10-3

cdr3_aa: CASSPGTGGLAGFEEQFF
cdr3_nt: TGCGCCAGCAGCCCCGGGACAGGGGGACTAGCGGGCTTCGAGGAGCAGTTCTTC
d_call: -
j_call: TRBJ2-1
clone_size: few
v_call: TRBV5-1

cdr3_aa: CASSPRLGGSGEQYF
cdr3_nt: TGTGCCAGCTCCCCTAGACTGGGAGGAAGCGGCGAGCAGTACTTC
d_call: -
j_call: TRBJ2-7
clone_size: few
v_call: TRBV18

cdr3_aa: CASSLGVGGSFHTDTQYF
cdr3_nt: TGTGCCAGCAGCTTGGGAGTCGGGGGCAGTTTTCACACAGATACGCAGTATTTT
d_call: -
j_call: TRBJ2-3
clone_size: -
v_call: TRBV5-6

cdr3_aa: CATSDPDRLETQYF
cdr3_nt: TGTGCCACCAGTGACCCCGACAGGCTAGAGACCCAGTACTTC
d_call: -
j_call: TRBJ2-5
clone_size: -
v_call: TRBV24-1

cdr3_aa: CASSLVLAGYNEQFF
cdr3_nt: TGTGCCAGCAGTTTAGTATTAGCGGGATACAATGAGCAGTTCTTC
d_call: TRBD2
j_call: TRBJ2-1
clone_size: many
v_call: TRBV12-3/TRBV12-4

cdr3_aa: CASSEQSYGYTF
cdr3_nt: TGCGCCAGCAGTGAGCAGAGCTATGGCTACACCTTC
d_call: -
j_call: TRBJ1-2
clone_size: many
v_call: TRBV10-2

cdr3_aa: CASSLFGRETQYF
cdr3_nt: TGTGCCAGCAGTTTATTTGGACGGGAGACCCAGTACTTC
d_call: -
j_call: TRBJ2-5
clone_size: many
v_call: TRBV12-3/TRBV12-4

cdr3_aa: CASSGRDTVNEQFF
cdr3_nt: TGTGCCAGCAGCGGCCGGGACACTGTTAATGAGCAGTTCTTC
d_call: -
j_call: TRBJ2-1
clone_size: few
v_call: TRBV12-3/TRBV12-4

cdr3_aa: CASSSGQGTDTQYF
cdr3_nt: TGCGCCAGCAGCTCTGGACAGGGCACAGATACGCAGTATTTT
d_call: TRBD1
j_call: TRBJ2-3
clone_size: many
v_call: TRBV5-1

cdr3_aa: CASSLVSFPETQYF
cdr3_nt: TGTGCCAGCAGTTTGGTCTCATTCCCAGAGACCCAGTACTTC
d_call: -
j_call: TRBJ2-5
clone_size: many
v_call: TRBV28

cdr3_aa: CASSQADTSGTQYF
cdr3_nt: TGTGCCAGCAGCCAAGCGGATACTAGCGGGACCCAGTACTTC
d_call: TRBD2
j_call: TRBJ2-5
clone_size: few
v_call: TRBV4-2

cdr3_aa: CSARRQVNYGYTF
cdr3_nt: TGCAGTGCTAGGCGGCAGGTTAACTATGGCTACACCTTC
d_call: -
j_call: TRBJ1-2
clone_size: -
v_call: TRBV20-1

cdr3_aa: CASSPILAGDSDTQYF
cdr3_nt: TGCGCCAGCAGCCCAATACTAGCGGGAGATTCAGATACGCAGTATTTT
d_call: TRBD2
j_call: TRBJ2-3
clone_size: -
v_call: TRBV5-1

cdr3_aa: CASMGGGNTIYF
cdr3_nt: TGTGCCAGCATGGGTGGGGGAAACACCATATATTTT
d_call: -
j_call: TRBJ1-3
clone_size: many
v_call: TRBV12-3/TRBV12-4

cdr3_aa: CASSYVQSGAGELFF
cdr3_nt: TGTGCCAGCAGTTACGTCCAGTCCGGGGCCGGGGAGCTGTTTTTT
d_call: -
j_call: TRBJ2-2
clone_size: -
v_call: TRBV6-5

cdr3_aa: CASSLDGRGAGANVLTF
cdr3_nt: TGTGCCAGCAGTTTAGATGGGCGGGGCGCTGGGGCCAACGTCCTGACTTTC
d_call: -
j_call: TRBJ2-6
clone_size: few
v_call: TRBV28

cdr3_aa: CSARVLWEYTYEQYF
cdr3_nt: TGCAGTGCTAGAGTCCTCTGGGAATACACCTACGAGCAGTACTTC
d_call: -
j_call: TRBJ2-7
clone_size: -
v_call: TRBV20-1

cdr3_aa: CSVKATRSQETQYF
cdr3_nt: TGCAGCGTCAAGGCAACCCGCTCTCAAGAGACCCAGTACTTC
d_call: -
j_call: TRBJ2-5
clone_size: few
v_call: TRBV29-1

cdr3_aa: CASSARDRGLPRSYNEQFF
cdr3_nt: TGTGCCAGCAGCGCGCGGGACAGGGGGCTCCCCCGCTCCTACAATGAGCAGTTCTTC
d_call: TRBD1
j_call: TRBJ2-1
clone_size: -
v_call: TRBV9

cdr3_aa: CASTEVKSYEQYF
cdr3_nt: TGTGCCAGTACGGAAGTGAAGTCCTACGAGCAGTACTTC
d_call: -
j_call: TRBJ2-7
clone_size: -
v_call: TRBV28

cdr3_aa: CATSDLLWTGGANVLTF
cdr3_nt: TGTGCCACCAGTGATTTGCTTTGGACAGGAGGGGCCAACGTCCTGACTTTC
d_call: TRBD1
j_call: TRBJ2-6
clone_size: few
v_call: TRBV24-1

cdr3_aa: CASSQARGRSGEQFF
cdr3_nt: TGTGCCAGCAGCCAAGCGAGAGGGAGGAGCGGTGAGCAGTTCTTC
d_call: -
j_call: TRBJ2-1
clone_size: -
v_call: TRBV3-1

cdr3_aa: CASSQGGVATDTQYF
cdr3_nt: TGTGCCAGCAGCCAAGGGGGGGTCGCCACAGATACGCAGTATTTT
d_call: -
j_call: TRBJ2-3
clone_size: few
v_call: TRBV3-1

cdr3_aa: CASSLALAKNIQYF
cdr3_nt: TGTGCCAGCAGCTTAGCCCTAGCCAAAAACATTCAGTACTTC
d_call: -
j_call: TRBJ2-4
clone_size: few
v_call: TRBV7-9

cdr3_aa: CASGGQGFFAEAFF
cdr3_nt: TGTGCCAGCGGGGGACAGGGGTTTTTTGCTGAAGCTTTCTTT
d_call: TRBD1
j_call: TRBJ1-1
clone_size: -
v_call: TRBV7-9

cdr3_aa: CATSRGNNEQFF
cdr3_nt: TGTGCCACCAGCAGAGGTAACAATGAGCAGTTCTTC
d_call: -
j_call: TRBJ2-1
clone_size: many
v_call: TRBV15

cdr3_aa: CASSLGSGQYNSPLHF
cdr3_nt: TGTGCCAGCAGCTTAGGGTCGGGACAGTATAATTCACCCCTCCACTTT
d_call: TRBD1
j_call: TRBJ1-6
clone_size: -
v_call: TRBV7-6

cdr3_aa: CASSQGGGGRYNEQFF
cdr3_nt: TGCGCCAGCAGCCAAGGGGGGGGGGGTCGCTACAATGAGCAGTTCTTC
d_call: TRBD2
j_call: TRBJ2-1
clone_size: -
v_call: TRBV4-1

cdr3_aa: CSARRLALSTDTQYF
cdr3_nt: TGCAGTGCTAGAAGACTAGCCCTTAGCACAGATACGCAGTATTTT
d_call: TRBD2
j_call: TRBJ2-3
clone_size: -
v_call: TRBV20-1

cdr3_aa: CASSPSLPLAGLNTGELFF
cdr3_nt: TGTGCCAGCAGCCCCTCACTCCCCTTAGCGGGTTTGAACACCGGGGAGCTGTTTTTT
d_call: TRBD2
j_call: TRBJ2-2
clone_size: -
v_call: TRBV6-2/TRBV6-3

cdr3_aa: CASSLDSLGTSYGGYTF
cdr3_nt: TGTGCCAGCAGCTTGGATTCTTTAGGGACAAGCTATGGTGGCTACACCTTC
d_call: -
j_call: TRBJ1-2
clone_size: few
v_call: TRBV5-5

cdr3_aa: CASSLDVVTEAFF
cdr3_nt: TGTGCCAGCAGTTTGGACGTCGTCACTGAAGCTTTCTTT
d_call: -
j_call: TRBJ1-1
clone_size: few
v_call: TRBV12-3/TRBV12-4

cdr3_aa: CSVLADRYQETQYF
cdr3_nt: TGCAGCGTTCTAGCGGACAGGTACCAAGAGACCCAGTACTTC
d_call: -
j_call: TRBJ2-5
clone_size: few
v_call: TRBV29-1

cdr3_aa: CASSLRDFEAFF
cdr3_nt: TGTGCCAGCAGCCTCCGGGACTTTGAAGCTTTCTTT
d_call: -
j_call: TRBJ1-1
clone_size: -
v_call: TRBV28

cdr3_aa: CAISRQGERGTEAFF
cdr3_nt: TGTGCCATCAGCAGACAAGGAGAACGGGGGACTGAAGCTTTCTTT
d_call: -
j_call: TRBJ1-1
clone_size: -
v_call: TRBV10-3

cdr3_aa: CASSPQDASSYEQYF
cdr3_nt: TGTGCCAGCAGCCCCCAGGACGCCTCCTCCTACGAGCAGTACTTC
d_call: -
j_call: TRBJ2-7
clone_size: -
v_call: TRBV6-1

cdr3_aa: CASSPPRTPLGQYF
cdr3_nt: TGTGCCAGCTCACCACCGAGGACACCTCTGGGGCAGTATTTT
d_call: -
j_call: TRBJ2-3
clone_size: few
v_call: TRBV18

cdr3_aa: CSARSSREPRTGSNSPLHF
cdr3_nt: TGCAGTGCTAGATCCTCACGGGAGCCACGGACAGGCAGTAATTCACCCCTCCACTTT
d_call: TRBD1
j_call: TRBJ1-6
clone_size: -
v_call: TRBV20-1

cdr3_aa: CASCLTQQETQYF
cdr3_nt: TGTGCCAGCTGCCTGACACAACAAGAGACCCAGTACTTC
d_call: -
j_call: TRBJ2-5
clone_size: -
v_call: TRBV18

cdr3_aa: CSARRPRGGTQETQYF
cdr3_nt: TGCAGTGCTAGACGCCCCCGGGGAGGGACACAAGAGACCCAGTACTTC
d_call: -
j_call: TRBJ2-5
clone_size: -
v_call: TRBV20-1

cdr3_aa: CASSPSEGSYGYTF
cdr3_nt: TGTGCCAGCAGCCCCAGCGAGGGTTCCTATGGCTACACCTTC
d_call: -
j_call: TRBJ1-2
clone_size: few
v_call: TRBV7-6

cdr3_aa: CASSQLGQAEETQYF
cdr3_nt: TGTGCCAGCAGCCAACTTGGACAGGCCGAAGAGACCCAGTACTTC
d_call: TRBD1
j_call: TRBJ2-5
clone_size: -
v_call: TRBV4-2

cdr3_aa: CAISERGLGDDTEAFF
cdr3_nt: TGTGCCATCAGTGAGAGGGGTTTGGGGGACGACACTGAAGCTTTCTTT
d_call: -
j_call: TRBJ1-1
clone_size: few
v_call: TRBV10-3

cdr3_aa: CASSKYDGSPYEQYF
cdr3_nt: TGTGCCAGCAGCAAGTATGACGGGAGCCCCTACGAGCAGTACTTC
d_call: -
j_call: TRBJ2-7
clone_size: few
v_call: TRBV21-1